Listed here are 28 T cell receptor beta chains from one sample, sequenced in a study of blood T cell repertoires in COVID-19. Measured with immunoSEQ multiplex PCR; TCRdb has only the in-frame clones, and not every one. The table lists 150,000 to 200,000 clones, approximately 92% of them singletons. Specimen: peripheral blood. These receptors originate from a woman between 50 and 59 years old with acute or convalescent COVID-19.

The V gene is TRBV18, the J gene TRBJ2-2, with 11 bases lining up with TRBD1. With V trimmed by 4 bases and J by 6 bases, 7 bases remained unmatched. The CDR3 has 16 amino acids. CDR1 and CDR2 from the germline V gene are KGHSH and LQKENI. The CDR3 here is CASSRPGQGVSGELFF. Written as DNA, the CDR3 is TGTGCCAGCTCACGGCCGGGACAGGGGGTATCCGGGGAGCTGTTTTTT.

CDR3 region: CASSQGGAGVTDTQYF. CDR3 DNA: TGTGCCAGCAGCCAAGGAGGGGCGGGGGTGACAGATACGCAGTATTTT. This chain connects TRBV3-1 (or the pseudogene TRBV3-2) to TRBJ2-3, with TRBD2 matching 7 bases. Losses at the gene ends were 1 base for V and 3 bases for J; bases not matched to a gene: 7. The CDR3 spans 16 residues. Germline CDR1 LGHDT, CDR2 YNNKEL (reference sequence).

This rearrangement joins TRBV6-5 to TRBJ2-1; D call uncertain. Germline loops: CDR1 MNHEY, CDR2 SVGAGI. V lost 9 bases and J lost 4, with 7 bases in between. This CDR3 has 11 residues. CDR3 nucleotides: TGTGCCAGTCTTTATTACAATGAGCAGTTCTTC. Translated: CASLYYNEQFF.

This clone has just a few counts. The chain joins TRBV3-1 (or the pseudogene TRBV3-2) to TRBJ1-1, with TRBD1 as a possible D gene (5 bases). The V gene lost 1 base and the J gene lost 0 bases, with 9 bases spanning the gap. The V gene's germline CDR1 is LGHDT and CDR2 YNNKEL (reference sequence). The CDR3 is 15 residues long. CDR3 loop: CASSQAGPMNTEAFF. DNA of the CDR3: TGTGCCAGCAGCCAAGCAGGGCCAATGAACACTGAAGCTTTCTTT.

The chain employs TRBV10-3 and TRBJ1-1; possibly TRBD1 for D (5 bases). V was shortened by 7 bases and J by 0 bases, with 9 bases between the two germline ends. Germline V lookup: CDR1 ENHRY, CDR2 SYGVKD. The CDR3 totals 13 residues. The chain's CDR3 is CAIKSDMNTEAFF. The DNA of the CDR3 is TGTGCCATCAAGTCGGACATGAACACTGAAGCTTTCTTT.

V is TRBV24-1 and J is TRBJ2-5; 8 bases line up with TRBD1. The CDR3 has 17 residues. V shed 4 bases, J shed 7 bases, and the junction held 16 bases outside the gene matches. CDR1 KGHDR and CDR2 SFDVKD come from the germline V gene. The CDR3 coding sequence is TGTGCCACCAGTGACCATGACGGACGCCCAGGGGGCTCGACCCAGTACTTC. It is translated as CATSDHDGRPGGSTQYF.

V is TRBV27 and J is TRBJ1-2; 7 bases are a match to TRBD1. V was pared by 6 bases and J by 1 base, with 8 bases of the junction left unmatched. CDR3 size: 15 residues. Germline CDR1 MNHEY, CDR2 SMNVEV (reference sequence). The CDR3 protein is CASREGGGINYGYTF. The CDR3 nucleotides read TGTGCCAGCAGGGAAGGGGGCGGAATTAACTATGGCTACACCTTC.

The rearrangement uses TRBV15 and TRBJ1-1; D not certain. CDR1 LNHNV and CDR2 YYDKDF come from the germline V gene (reference sequence). The CDR3 is 13 residues long. V dropped 4 bases and J dropped 1 base, with 7 bases sitting between them. The CDR3 sequence is CATSTGGNTEAFF. DNA for the CDR3: TGTGCCACCAGCACCGGCGGGAACACTGAAGCTTTCTTT. The whole variable domain, remainder taken from reference TRBV15 and TRBJ1-1, is DAMVIQNPRYQVTQFGKPVTLSCSQTLNHNVMYWYQQKSSQAPKLLFHYYDKDFNNEADTPDNFQSRRPNTSFCFLDIRSPGLGDTAMYLCATSTGGNTEAFFGQGTRLTVV.

The chain is built from TRBV28 and TRBJ2-5, with TRBD2 as a possible D gene (5 bases). The CDR3 has 16 amino acids. Germline values: CDR1 MDHEN, CDR2 SYDVKM. Trimming took off 7 bases at V and 4 bases at J, with 22 bases between the two ends. The CDR3 sequence is CASILMGFSEGETQYF. CDR3 sequence (DNA): TGTGCCAGCATTCTAATGGGATTCAGCGAGGGAGAGACCCAGTACTTC.

This clone was seen a single time. The J gene is TRBJ1-1, the V gene TRBV19; D is perhaps TRBD1 (5 bases). This CDR3 spans 16 amino acids. In germline, CDR1 is LNHDA, CDR2 SQIVND (reference sequence). The germline V and J ends were trimmed by 7 bases and 5 bases, with 23 bases remaining between them. CDR3 region: CASTRPSRGERTEAFF. The CDR3 bases are TGTGCCAGTACTCGGCCTTCCCGGGGGGAGAGGACTGAAGCTTTCTTT.

The J gene is TRBJ2-2, the V gene TRBV30; TRBD1 agrees at 8 bases. Germline V CDR1 and CDR2: GTSNPN, SVGIG (reference sequence). V was clipped by 3 bases and J by 2 bases; unmatched bases: 5. This CDR3 is 15 amino acids long. In DNA form, the CDR3 reads TGTGCCTGGAGCCCCGGACAGGGCAACACCGGGGAGCTGTTTTTT. Protein product: CAWSPGQGNTGELFF.

The V and J genes are TRBV28 and TRBJ1-5; D not resolved. CDR3 length equals 14 residues. Germline V gene sequence: CDR1 MDHEN, CDR2 SYDVKM. Trimming stripped 6 bases from V and 3 bases from J, with 12 bases between. The CDR3 is CASSPGILNQPQHF. CDR3 bases: TGTGCCAGCAGCCCCGGGATCCTCAATCAGCCCCAGCATTTT.

The J gene is TRBJ1-2, the V gene TRBV5-8; no clear D gene. Germline assignment: CDR1 SGHTS and CDR2 YDEGEE. Trimming stripped 6 bases from V and 8 bases from J, with 17 bases between. The CDR3 is made up of 13 amino acids. The CDR3 nucleotides are TGTGCCAGCATCGAGCGGGGTAATGGAGGCTACACCTTC. It codes for CASIERGNGGYTF.

The rearrangement links TRBV13 to TRBJ1-3; D gene ambiguous. The CDR3 extends over 17 amino acids. The V gene lost 4 bases and the J gene lost 0 bases, with 16 bases spanning the gap. Germline V gene lookup returns CDR1 PRHDT and CDR2 FYEKMQ (reference sequence). This CDR3 reads CASSSRTGLGSGNTIYF. The CDR3 DNA reads as TGTGCCAGCAGCTCCCGGACTGGGTTAGGCTCTGGAAACACCATATATTTT.

This sequence joins TRBV7-2 and TRBJ2-7; the D is unclear. Trimming cost V 1 base and J 7 bases, with 5 bases left between them. This CDR3 comprises 11 residues. Per germline, CDR1 SGHTA and CDR2 FQGNSA. The DNA of the CDR3 is TGTGCCAGCAGCTTAGTTGAGGAGCAGTACTTC. Translation gives CASSLVEEQYF. The whole variable domain, remainder taken from reference TRBV7-2 and TRBJ2-7, is GAGVSQSPSNKVTEKGKDVELRCDPISGHTALYWYRQSLGQGLEFLIYFQGNSAPDKSGLPSDRFSAERTGGSVSTLTIQRTQQEDSAVYLCASSLVEEQYFGPGTRLTVT.

This clone was seen once. J is TRBJ2-7 and V is TRBV7-2, with 13 bases that match TRBD2. This CDR3 is 16 amino acids long. The V gene's germline CDR1 is SGHTA and CDR2 FQGNSA. Unmatched junction bases numbered 9, after V lost 3 bases and J lost 7 bases. Here the CDR3 reads CASSFEGTSGMGEQYF. The CDR3 DNA reads as TGTGCCAGCAGCTTTGAAGGGACTAGCGGGATGGGAGAGCAGTACTTC. Looking up the rest from reference TRBV7-2 and TRBJ2-7 gives the full variable domain: GAGVSQSPSNKVTEKGKDVELRCDPISGHTALYWYRQSLGQGLEFLIYFQGNSAPDKSGLPSDRFSAERTGGSVSTLTIQRTQQEDSAVYLCASSFEGTSGMGEQYFGPGTRLTVT.

V is TRBV30 and J is TRBJ1-1, with 7 bases aligning to TRBD1. In germline, CDR1 is GTSNPN, CDR2 SVGIG (reference sequence). The ends lost 4 bases at V and 2 bases at J; junction bases unmatched: 4. The CDR3 has 13 amino acids. The CDR3 nucleotides are TGTGCCTGGACTAGACAGGGTAACACTGAAGCTTTCTTT. It yields the protein CAWTRQGNTEAFF.

The chain combines TRBV12-3 or TRBV12-4 with TRBJ1-2; tentative D call: TRBD1 (6 bases). This CDR3 comprises 13 residues. V gave up 2 bases and J gave up 2 bases, with 6 bases separating them. CDR3 loop: CASSLQGNYGYTF. The CDR3 DNA sequence: TGTGCCAGCAGTTTACAGGGGAACTATGGCTACACCTTC.

This clone has only a few counts. V gene TRBV30 combines with J gene TRBJ2-7, with TRBD1 as a possible D gene (6 bases). CDR1 and CDR2 (germline): GTSNPN, SVGIG (reference sequence). The CDR3 is 13 residues long. The V end lost 1 base, the J end lost 2 bases, and 9 bases lay between the germline ends. In DNA form, the CDR3 reads TGTGCCTGGAGTGACGGGACACCCTACGAGCAGTACTTC. Its translation is CAWSDGTPYEQYF.

The rearrangement joins TRBV28 to TRBJ2-7, with 14 positions matching TRBD2. The CDR3 is 15 amino acids. Germline CDR1 MDHEN, CDR2 SYDVKM. Germline trimming cut 6 bases from V and 7 bases from J; bases unmatched to any gene: 8. CDR3 nucleotide sequence: TGTGCCAGCAGCGATGGACTAGCGGGGGGTTTGGAGCAGTACTTC. This codes for CASSDGLAGGLEQYF.

DNA of the CDR3: TGTGCCACCAATAATCCGGGACTAGGATACAATGAGCAGTTCTTC. Its translation is CATNNPGLGYNEQFF. The J gene is TRBJ2-1, the V gene TRBV15, with TRBD2 matching 8 bases. V trimming: 7 bases; J trimming: 4 bases; junction bases outside the gene matches: 9. The CDR3 contains 15 residues. The V gene's germline CDR1 is LNHNV and CDR2 YYDKDF (reference sequence).

V gene TRBV3-1 (or the pseudogene TRBV3-2) combines with J gene TRBJ1-3; D gene ambiguous. The CDR3 runs to 15 residues. V was clipped by 0 bases and J by 0 bases, with 6 bases between them. The germline gives CDR1 LGHDT, CDR2 YNNKEL (reference sequence). The CDR3 coding sequence is TGTGCCAGCAGCCAAGAAGAGATCTCTGGAAACACCATATATTTT. Encoded protein: CASSQEEISGNTIYF.

The chain couples TRBV6-2 or TRBV6-3 to TRBJ1-1; tentatively, D is TRBD1 (5 bases). V was trimmed by 2 bases and J by 4 bases, leaving 14 bases between them. Germline values: CDR1 MNHEY, CDR2 SVGEGT. There are 15 residues in the CDR3. CDR3 DNA: TGTGCCAGCAGTTACGGTGGGGCCGGGTCCACTGAAGCTTTCTTT. The encoded protein is CASSYGGAGSTEAFF.

The V gene is TRBV24-1, the J gene TRBJ1-5, with D maybe TRBD1 (5 bases). The CDR3 has 17 residues. Trimming cost V 5 bases and J 0 bases, with 16 bases left between them. CDR1 is KGHDR and CDR2 is SFDVKD in the germline V gene. This CDR3 is CATSAGGGEYSNQPQHF. CDR3 DNA: TGTGCCACCAGTGCCGGCGGGGGGGAATATAGCAATCAGCCCCAGCATTTT.

Only one count was recorded for this clone. The chain carries TRBV2 and TRBJ1-2, with no clear D. V lost 6 bases, J lost 8 bases, and 13 bases lay in between. CDR1 and CDR2 from the germline V gene are SNHLY and FYNNEI. This CDR3 is 12 amino acids long. CDR3 in amino acids: CASRREENGYTF. The CDR3 DNA reads as TGTGCCAGCAGGAGGGAGGAGAACGGCTACACCTTC.

V is TRBV5-6 and J is TRBJ2-2; 12 nucleotides align to TRBD1. Germline V gives CDR1 SGHDT, CDR2 YYEEEE. V shed 1 base and J 7 bases; nucleotides not matched to a gene: 5. The length of the CDR3 is 16 residues. CDR3 region: CASSLIGTGGIGELFF. DNA for the CDR3: TGTGCCAGCAGCTTGATAGGGACAGGGGGCATCGGGGAGCTGTTTTTT.

This clone was found a few times. The chain carries TRBV4-2 and TRBJ1-5; TRBD1 matches at 7 bases. The CDR3 has 15 amino acids. V dropped 0 bases and J dropped 7; count of bases not matched to a gene: 6. Looked up from germline, CDR1 is LGHNA and CDR2 is YNFKEQ. In DNA form, the CDR3 reads TGTGCCAGCAGCCAAGATAAGGGGGCTCGACAGCCCCAGCATTTT. Translating it yields CASSQDKGARQPQHF.

J is TRBJ2-3 and V is TRBV6-6, with 7 bases matching TRBD1. V was pared by 6 bases and J by 0 bases, with 3 bases of the junction left unmatched. In germline, CDR1 is MNHNY, CDR2 SVGAGI (reference sequence). The CDR3 is 14 residues long. CDR3 sequence: CASSHRGSTDTQYF. In nucleotides, the CDR3 is TGTGCCAGCAGCCACAGGGGTAGCACAGATACGCAGTATTTT.